Following are 15 T cell receptor beta chains from one sample sequenced in a study of blood T cell repertoires in COVID-19. Libraries were prepared by immunoSEQ multiplex PCR; TCRdb keeps only in-frame clonotypes and omits some of them. Altogether around 210,000 clones are present, around 82% being singletons, with the ten largest covering less than 7%. The sequenced sample was peripheral blood. Receptor source: a woman in her seventies with acute or convalescent COVID-19.

The rearrangement joins TRBV11-2 to TRBJ1-2; 8 bases match TRBD1. Looked up from germline, CDR1 is SGHAT and CDR2 is FQNNGV. V lost 1 base to trimming and J lost 7 bases; unmatched junction nucleotides: 5. The CDR3 contains 14 residues. This CDR3 is CASSLGTGYVGYTF. CDR3 nucleotides: TGTGCCAGCAGCTTAGGGACAGGGTATGTTGGCTACACCTTC. Together with reference TRBV11-2 and TRBJ1-2, the CDR3 gives the full variable domain: EAGVAQSPRYKIIEKRQSVAFWCNPISGHATLYWYQQILGQGPKLLIQFQNNGVVDDSQLPKDRFSAERLKGVDSTLKIQPAKLEDSAVYLCASSLGTGYVGYTFGSGTRLTVV.

J is TRBJ2-3 and V is TRBV11-2; D might be TRBD2 (6 bases). Deletions cut 5 bases from V and 4 bases from J, with 16 bases between. CDR3 length: 15 residues. Germline V gene lookup returns CDR1 SGHAT and CDR2 FQNNGV. DNA of the CDR3: TGTGCCAGCAGCCCCCCGGGAGTATCAGCAGATACGCAGTATTTT. This translates into CASSPPGVSADTQYF.

This rearrangement joins TRBV6-5 to TRBJ1-5; D is unresolved. Trimming pared 4 bases from V and 2 bases from J, leaving 9 bases between. This CDR3 contains 14 residues. Germline-derived CDR1 and CDR2 are MNHEY and SVGAGI. CDR3 DNA sequence: TGTGCCAGCAGTTCGTCGAGGGGCAATCAGCCCCAGCATTTT. It translates to CASSSSRGNQPQHF.

This clone has a handful of counts. The chain carries TRBV3-1 (or the pseudogene TRBV3-2) and TRBJ2-5; the D gene is possibly TRBD1 (6 bases). Between the trimmed V and J ends, which lost 5 bases and 9 bases, there was a span of 16 bases. CDR1 LGHDT and CDR2 YNNKEL come from the germline V gene (reference sequence). The CDR3 is 13 residues long. CDR3 sequence (DNA): TGTGCCAGCAGCAAAACAGGGTACAAGGCCCAGTACTTC. Amino acids: CASSKTGYKAQYF.

The chain is built from TRBV18 and TRBJ1-2, with 7 bases fitting TRBD1. V dropped 2 bases and J dropped 7; count of bases not matched to a gene: 4. This CDR3 comprises 13 residues. Germline V gene lookup returns CDR1 KGHSH and CDR2 LQKENI. CDR3 loop: CASSPDRAGGYTF. In nucleotides, the CDR3 is TGTGCCAGCTCACCAGACAGGGCCGGTGGCTACACCTTC.

This chain connects TRBV28 to TRBJ2-5; D might be TRBD1 (6 bases). This CDR3 has 13 residues. The ends were cut back, 8 bases at V and 5 bases at J, with 15 bases in the middle. Germline CDR1 MDHEN, CDR2 SYDVKM. The CDR3 spells CASLHSGAETQYF. In nucleotides, the CDR3 is TGTGCCAGCTTACACTCAGGGGCGGAGACCCAGTACTTC.

This CDR3 reads CASGLKPGQDHPSSYNSPLHF. CDR3 nucleotides: TGTGCTAGTGGTTTGAAACCGGGACAGGACCACCCTAGCTCCTATAATTCACCCCTCCACTTT. The rearrangement links TRBV12-5 to TRBJ1-6, with 8 nucleotides matching TRBD1. Trimming took 2 bases from V and 0 from J; bases not matched to a gene: 15. This CDR3 has 21 amino acids. Germline-derived CDR1 and CDR2 are LGHNT and FRNRAP.

The chain joins TRBV28 to TRBJ1-2, with D unclear. The germline CDR1 and CDR2 sequences are MDHEN and SYDVKM. V lost 5 bases, J lost 4 bases, and 14 bases lay in between. The CDR3 is 14 amino acids. CDR3 amino acids: CASSPPEKLYGYTF. For the CDR3, the DNA is TGTGCCAGCAGTCCCCCCGAGAAGCTCTATGGCTACACCTTC.

This clone has just one count. The rearrangement uses TRBV28 and TRBJ2-1, with TRBD2 matching over 11 bases. The V segment lost 6 bases and the J segment 8 bases; nucleotides outside the gene matches: 9. From germline, CDR1 is MDHEN and CDR2 SYDVKM. The CDR3 is made up of 15 amino acids. The DNA for the CDR3 is TGTGCCAGCAGAGAGACTAGCGGGAAGGTACATGAGCAGTTCTTC. Protein sequence: CASRETSGKVHEQFF.

This rearrangement joins TRBV29-1 to TRBJ1-2; D is possibly TRBD1 (6 bases). The CDR3 consists of 13 residues. Trimming left V 7 bases short and J 5 bases short, with 17 bases between. CDR1 is SQVTM and CDR2 is ANQGSEA in the germline V gene. In DNA form, the CDR3 reads TGCAGCGCAGGAATACAGGGCCCTTATGGCTACACCTTC. This codes for CSAGIQGPYGYTF.

V gene TRBV7-2 combines with J gene TRBJ2-3; D gene unclear. V dropped 0 bases and J dropped 0 bases, with 10 bases sitting between them. The CDR3 consists of 16 residues. The germline V gene has CDR1 SGHTA and CDR2 FQGNSA. In nucleotides, the CDR3 is TGTGCCAGCAGCTTAGCTCCGCCAGGAAGCACAGATACGCAGTATTTT. It encodes CASSLAPPGSTDTQYF.

This clone was seen once. The rearrangement joins TRBV5-1 to TRBJ2-7; 7 bases agree with TRBD2. The CDR3 totals 17 residues. Trimming cost V 5 bases and J 3 bases; bases outside gene matches: 17. Germline V gene data show CDR1 as SGHRS and CDR2 as YFSETQ. The chain's CDR3 is CASRLGLAGRWDYEQYF. DNA of the CDR3: TGCGCCAGCAGACTGGGATTAGCGGGCCGATGGGACTACGAGCAGTACTTC. Based on the CDR3 plus reference TRBV5-1 and TRBJ2-7, the full variable domain is KAGVTQTPRYLIKTRGQQVTLSCSPISGHRSVSWYQQTPGQGLQFLFEYFSETQRNKGNFPGRFSGRQFSNSRSEMNVSTLELGDSALYLCASRLGLAGRWDYEQYFGPGTRLTVT.

The rearrangement links TRBV19 to TRBJ1-1; D remains unclear. The CDR3 loop spans 13 amino acids. The V end lost 4 bases, the J end lost 4 bases, and 10 bases lay between the germline ends. Germline V CDR1 and CDR2: LNHDA, SQIVND (reference sequence). In nucleotides, the CDR3 is TGTGCCAGTAGTACCCGGGGAGGCACTGAAGCTTTCTTT. It yields the protein CASSTRGGTEAFF.

This sequence joins TRBV6-2 or TRBV6-3 and TRBJ1-4, with D possibly matching TRBD1 (5 bases). This CDR3 spans 16 amino acids. The V gene's germline CDR1 is MNHEY and CDR2 SVGEGT. V was clipped by 5 bases and J by 0 bases, with 13 bases between them. CDR3 protein: CASSPQGFATNEKLFF. The DNA of the CDR3 is TGTGCCAGCAGTCCCCAGGGCTTCGCAACTAATGAAAAACTGTTTTTT.

V usage is TRBV18 and J usage is TRBJ2-7, with unresolved D. V gave up 0 bases and J gave up 2 bases, with 8 bases separating them. CDR1 is KGHSH, CDR2 LQKENI, per germline. The CDR3 length is 14 residues. CDR3 DNA sequence: TGTGCCAGCTCACCACCGGCCAACGCCTACGAGCAGTACTTC. The encoded protein is CASSPPANAYEQYF.